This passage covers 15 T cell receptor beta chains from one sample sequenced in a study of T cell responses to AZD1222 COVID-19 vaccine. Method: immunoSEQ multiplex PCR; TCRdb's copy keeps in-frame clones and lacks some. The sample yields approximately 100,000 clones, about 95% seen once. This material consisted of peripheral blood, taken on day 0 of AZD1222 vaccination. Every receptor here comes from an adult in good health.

CDR3 loop: CASSYSQLESGGYTF. The CDR3, as DNA: TGTGCCAGCAGTTACTCGCAGTTGGAGAGTGGGGGCTACACCTTC. The chain combines TRBV6-5 with TRBJ1-2; D gene unclear. Germline lookup yields CDR1 MNHEY and CDR2 SVGAGI. The V end lost 0 bases, the J end lost 8 bases, and 16 bases lay between the germline ends. The CDR3 totals 15 residues.

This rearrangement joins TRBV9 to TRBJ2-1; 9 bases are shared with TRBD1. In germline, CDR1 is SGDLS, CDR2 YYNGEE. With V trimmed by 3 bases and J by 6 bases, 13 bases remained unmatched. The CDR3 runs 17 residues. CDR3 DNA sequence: TGTGCCAGCAGCGCTCGATCCGGGACAGGGACGCGCAATGAGCAGTTCTTC. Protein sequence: CASSARSGTGTRNEQFF.

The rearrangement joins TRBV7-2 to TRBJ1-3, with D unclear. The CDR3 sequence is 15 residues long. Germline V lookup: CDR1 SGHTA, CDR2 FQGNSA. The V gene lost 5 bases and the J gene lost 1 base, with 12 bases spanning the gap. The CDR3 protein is CASSPRRDSGNTIYF. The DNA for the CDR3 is TGTGCCAGCAGCCCCCGACGGGATTCTGGAAACACCATATATTTT.

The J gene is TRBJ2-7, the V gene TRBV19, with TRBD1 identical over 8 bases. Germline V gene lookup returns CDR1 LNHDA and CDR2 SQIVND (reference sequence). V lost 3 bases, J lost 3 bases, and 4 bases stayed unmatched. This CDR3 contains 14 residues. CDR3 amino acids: CASSIGQGGYEQYF. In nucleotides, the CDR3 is TGTGCCAGTAGTATCGGACAGGGAGGCTACGAGCAGTACTTC.

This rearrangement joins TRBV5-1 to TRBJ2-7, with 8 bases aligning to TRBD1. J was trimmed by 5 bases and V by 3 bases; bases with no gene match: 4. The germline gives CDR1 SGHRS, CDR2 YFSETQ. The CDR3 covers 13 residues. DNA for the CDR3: TGCGCCAGCAGCTCCCGACAGGGGAACGAGCAGTACTTC. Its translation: CASSSRQGNEQYF.

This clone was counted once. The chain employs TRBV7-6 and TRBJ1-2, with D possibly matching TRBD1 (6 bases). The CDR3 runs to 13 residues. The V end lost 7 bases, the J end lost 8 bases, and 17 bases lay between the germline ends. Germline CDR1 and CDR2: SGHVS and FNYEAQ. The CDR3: CASTTGGARGYTF. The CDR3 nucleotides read TGTGCCAGCACCACGGGGGGGGCAAGGGGCTACACCTTC.

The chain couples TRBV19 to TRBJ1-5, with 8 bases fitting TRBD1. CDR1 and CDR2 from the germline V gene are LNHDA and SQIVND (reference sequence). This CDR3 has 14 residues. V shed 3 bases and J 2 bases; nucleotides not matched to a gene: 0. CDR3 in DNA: TGTGCCAGTAGTATGGGACAGGGCAATCAGCCCCAGCATTTT. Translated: CASSMGQGNQPQHF.

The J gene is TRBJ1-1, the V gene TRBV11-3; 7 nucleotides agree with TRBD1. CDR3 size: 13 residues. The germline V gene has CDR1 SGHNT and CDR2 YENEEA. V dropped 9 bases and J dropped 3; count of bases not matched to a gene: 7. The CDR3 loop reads CASSRQGDTEAFF. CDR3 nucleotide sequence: TGTGCCAGTAGCCGACAGGGCGACACTGAAGCTTTCTTT.

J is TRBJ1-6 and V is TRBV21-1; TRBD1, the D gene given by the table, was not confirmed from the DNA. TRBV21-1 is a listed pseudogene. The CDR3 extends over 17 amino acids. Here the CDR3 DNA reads TGTGCCAGCCTCAACCCCGCAGGGGGCCACTATAATTCACCCCTCCACTTT. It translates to CASLNPAGGHYNSPLHF.

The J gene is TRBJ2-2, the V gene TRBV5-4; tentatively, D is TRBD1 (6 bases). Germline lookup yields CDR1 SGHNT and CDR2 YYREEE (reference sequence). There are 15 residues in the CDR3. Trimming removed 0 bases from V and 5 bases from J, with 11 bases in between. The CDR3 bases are TGTGCCAGCAGCTTGGCCACAAGGGGGACCGGGGAGCTGTTTTTT. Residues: CASSLATRGTGELFF.

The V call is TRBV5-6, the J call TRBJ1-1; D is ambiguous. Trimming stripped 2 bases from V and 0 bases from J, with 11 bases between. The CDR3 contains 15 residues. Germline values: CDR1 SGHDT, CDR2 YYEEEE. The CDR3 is CASSFWPPMNTEAFF. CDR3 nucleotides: TGTGCCAGCAGCTTTTGGCCTCCTATGAACACTGAAGCTTTCTTT.

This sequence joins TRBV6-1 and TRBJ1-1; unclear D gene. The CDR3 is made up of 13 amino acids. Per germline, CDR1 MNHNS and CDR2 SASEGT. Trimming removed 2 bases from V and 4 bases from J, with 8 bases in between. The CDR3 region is CASSERGITEAFF. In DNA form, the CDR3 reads TGTGCCAGCAGTGAACGGGGAATCACTGAAGCTTTCTTT.

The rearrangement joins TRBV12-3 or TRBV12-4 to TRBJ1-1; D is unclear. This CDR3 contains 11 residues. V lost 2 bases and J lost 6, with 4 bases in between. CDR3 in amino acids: CASSLYAEAFF. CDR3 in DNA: TGTGCCAGCAGTTTATATGCTGAAGCTTTCTTT.

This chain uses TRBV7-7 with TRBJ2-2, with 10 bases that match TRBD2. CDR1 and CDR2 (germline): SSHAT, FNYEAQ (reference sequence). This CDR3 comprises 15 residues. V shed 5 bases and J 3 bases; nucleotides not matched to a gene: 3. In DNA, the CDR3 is TGTGCCAGCAGCGACGGGACTAGCGACACCGGGGAGCTGTTTTTT. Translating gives CASSDGTSDTGELFF. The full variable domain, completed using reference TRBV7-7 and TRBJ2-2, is GAGVSQSPRYKVTKRGQDVTLRCDPISSHATLYWYQQALGQGPEFLTYFNYEAQPDKSGLPSDRFSAERPEGSISTLTIQRTEQRDSAMYRCASSDGTSDTGELFFGEGSRLTVL.

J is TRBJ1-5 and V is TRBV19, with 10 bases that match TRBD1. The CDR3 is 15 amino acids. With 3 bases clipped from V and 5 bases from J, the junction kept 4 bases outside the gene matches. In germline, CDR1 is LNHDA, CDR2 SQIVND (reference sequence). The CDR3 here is CASSIGTGAHQPQHF. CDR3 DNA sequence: TGTGCCAGTAGTATCGGGACAGGGGCGCATCAGCCCCAGCATTTT.